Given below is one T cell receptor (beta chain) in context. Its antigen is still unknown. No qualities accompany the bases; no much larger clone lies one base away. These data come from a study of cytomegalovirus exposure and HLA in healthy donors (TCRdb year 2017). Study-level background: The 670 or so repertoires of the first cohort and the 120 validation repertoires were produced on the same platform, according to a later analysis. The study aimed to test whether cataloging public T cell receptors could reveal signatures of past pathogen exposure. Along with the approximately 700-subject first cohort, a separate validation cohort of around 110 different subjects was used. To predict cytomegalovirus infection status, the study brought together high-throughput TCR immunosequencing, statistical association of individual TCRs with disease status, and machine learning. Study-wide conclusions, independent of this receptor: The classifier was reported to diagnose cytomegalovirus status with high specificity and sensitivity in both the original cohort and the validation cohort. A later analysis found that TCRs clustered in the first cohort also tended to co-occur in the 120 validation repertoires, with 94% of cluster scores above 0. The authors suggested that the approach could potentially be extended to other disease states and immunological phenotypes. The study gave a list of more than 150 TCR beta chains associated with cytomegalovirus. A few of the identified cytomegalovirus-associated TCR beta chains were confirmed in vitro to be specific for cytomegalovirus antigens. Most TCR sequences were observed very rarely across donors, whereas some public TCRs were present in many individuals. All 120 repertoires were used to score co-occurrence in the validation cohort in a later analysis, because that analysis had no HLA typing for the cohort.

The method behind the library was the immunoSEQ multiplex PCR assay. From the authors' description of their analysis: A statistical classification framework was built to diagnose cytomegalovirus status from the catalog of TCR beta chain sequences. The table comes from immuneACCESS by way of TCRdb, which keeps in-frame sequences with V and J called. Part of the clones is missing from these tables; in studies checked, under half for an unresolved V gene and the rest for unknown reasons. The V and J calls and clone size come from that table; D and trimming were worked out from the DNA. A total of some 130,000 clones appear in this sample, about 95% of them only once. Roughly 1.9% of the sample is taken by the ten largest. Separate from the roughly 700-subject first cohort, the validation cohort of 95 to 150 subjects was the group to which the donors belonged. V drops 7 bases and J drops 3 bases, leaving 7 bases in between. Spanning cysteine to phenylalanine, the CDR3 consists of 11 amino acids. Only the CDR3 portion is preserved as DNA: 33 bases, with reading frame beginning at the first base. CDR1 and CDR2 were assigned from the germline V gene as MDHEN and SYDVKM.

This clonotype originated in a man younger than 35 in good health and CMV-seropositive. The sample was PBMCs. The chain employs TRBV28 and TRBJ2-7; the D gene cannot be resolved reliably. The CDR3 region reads CASTSLYEQYF. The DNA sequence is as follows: TGTGCCAGCACTTCACTCTACGAGCAGTACTTC.